This TCR beta chain was profiled in a study of technical replicates of blood from a few donors. TCRdb keeps only in-frame clones here, not all; method: immunoSEQ multiplex PCR. The table records 75,000 to 90,000 clones, just under 95% of them present only once. This CDR3 is 13 amino acids long. Germline CDR1 and CDR2: LNHDA and SQIVND (reference sequence). Trimming took off 2 bases at V and 5 bases at J, with 9 bases between the two ends. This sequence originates from a human donor in good health. The gene calls are TRBV19 and TRBJ1-1, with D maybe TRBD1 (5 bases). The sample consisted of T cells isolated from PBMCs. In DNA, the CDR3 is TGTGCCAGTAGTATAACCAGGGATACTGAAGCTTTCTTT. This gives the protein CASSITRDTEAFF.